A selection of T cell receptor beta chains follows, all from one sample in a study of cytomegalovirus exposure and HLA in healthy donors. Profiled with immunoSEQ multiplex PCR; TCRdb holds only in-frame clones, not every one. The table lists 150,000 to 190,000 clones, less than 85% of them singletons. Input material: PBMCs. These receptors all stem from a woman aged 50 to 60 in good health and CMV-seropositive. CDR3s include the opening cysteine and the closing phenylalanine or tryptophan. The D gene is left open where the match is weak. Size is omitted from some rows. Given values are once, few, many or a class for expanded clones.

>.|14|.|TRBV4-1|TRBJ1-2
TGCGCCAGCAGCCAAACGAGGGACTTCTATGGCTACACCTTC
CASSQTRDFYGYTF
>once|14|.|TRBV6-5|TRBJ1-2
TGTGCCAGCAGTTACGACGCAGGAAAAGATGGCTACACCTTC
CASSYDAGKDGYTF
>.|14|TRBD1|TRBV6-5|TRBJ1-2
TGTGCCAGCTTACCCATGGACAGGGCCTACGGCTACACCTTC
CASLPMDRAYGYTF
>.|16|TRBD1|TRBV19|TRBJ1-5
TGTGCCAGTAGTATACCGACAGGGGGTAGCAATCAGCCCCAGCATTTT
CASSIPTGGSNQPQHF
>.|13|TRBD1|TRBV7-9|TRBJ2-7
TGTGCCAGCAGCTCCAGGGGGCTGTACGAGCAGTACTTC
CASSSRGLYEQYF
>.|12|.|TRBV7-8|TRBJ1-4
TGTGCCAGCAGCTCGGGGAATGAAAAACTGTTTTTT
CASSSGNEKLFF
>few|14|TRBD1|TRBV6-5|TRBJ1-1
TGTGCCAGCCGCATTGGACAGGGGTACACTGAAGCTTTCTTT
CASRIGQGYTEAFF
>.|15|.|TRBV18|TRBJ1-1
TGTGCCAGCTCACCACTCCCACAGCCGAACACTGAAGCTTTCTTT
CASSPLPQPNTEAFF
>.|16|TRBD2|TRBV11-2|TRBJ2-7
TGTGCCAGCAGCTCAAGGAGACTAGCGGGGGGCTACGAGCAGTACTTC
CASSSRRLAGGYEQYF
>few|16|.|TRBV7-2|TRBJ2-7
TGTGCCAGCAGCGCATGGGGTAGAGGGGGAGCATACGAGCAGTACTTC
CASSAWGRGGAYEQYF
>.|16|.|TRBV5-1|TRBJ2-2
TGCGCCAGCAGCTTGGAGGGCAGGGCCCGCACCGGGGAGCTGTTTTTT
CASSLEGRARTGELFF
>.|13|.|TRBV5-1|TRBJ2-7
TGCGCCAGCAGCTTCAGCAGGGGTCGGGAGCAGTACTTC
CASSFSRGREQYF
>.|16|TRBD1|TRBV15|TRBJ2-7
TGTGCCACCAGCAGAGAAAGACAGGGGGTGTCCTACGAGCAGTACTTC
CATSRERQGVSYEQYF
>.|16|TRBD1|TRBV11-2|TRBJ2-7
TGTGCCAGCAGCTTAATAAAAAACAGGGGGGCCTACGAGCAGTACTTC
CASSLIKNRGAYEQYF
>once|16|TRBD1|TRBV6-5|TRBJ1-1
TGTGCCAGCAGTTCTGGGACAGGGATGAGGAGTGCTGAAGCTTTCTTT
CASSSGTGMRSAEAFF
>.|13|.|TRBV25-1|TRBJ2-7
TGTGCCAGCACACACGCAAGCGTCTACGAGCAGTACTTC
CASTHASVYEQYF
>.|16|.|TRBV30|TRBJ1-2
TGTGCCTGGAGTCGGGACATCCAGGGAGCTAACTATGGCTACACCTTC
CAWSRDIQGANYGYTF
>.|15|.|TRBV5-1|TRBJ2-3
TGCGCCAGCAGCTTGATGTTGGAGAGCACAGATACGCAGTATTTT
CASSLMLESTDTQYF
>once|13|.|TRBV30|TRBJ1-2
TGTGCCTGGATGCCTGGGGGAGGCGGTGGCTACACCTTC
CAWMPGGGGGYTF
>.|14|.|TRBV13|TRBJ2-7
TGTGCCAGCAGTTCCTCAGGGCTTACCTACGAGCAGTACTTC
CASSSSGLTYEQYF
>.|18|TRBD1|TRBV19|TRBJ2-6
TGTGCCAGCAACCCGACAGGGGGCTCTTCCTCTGGGGCCAACGTCCTGACTTTC
CASNPTGGSSSGANVLTF
>.|14|TRBD2|TRBV27|TRBJ2-7
TGTGCCAGCAGTTTATTCCGGGGGAGGGAAGAGCAGTACTTC
CASSLFRGREEQYF
>.|15|.|TRBV4-3|TRBJ2-1
TGCGCCAGCAGCCAAGTAGCAGCCTCCTACAATGAGCAGTTCTTC
CASSQVAASYNEQFF
>.|14|.|TRBV4-1|TRBJ1-1
TGCGCCAGCACCCCGGCAGGGGCGGACACTGAAGCTTTCTTT
CASTPAGADTEAFF
>few|14|TRBD1|TRBV5-4|TRBJ1-2
TGTGCCAGCAGCCGGCAGGACAGGGATTATGGCTACACCTTC
CASSRQDRDYGYTF
>.|16|TRBD2|TRBV10-2|TRBJ2-7
TGCGCCAGCAGTGAGTCGGTAGCGGGGATTCCCTACGAGCAGTACTTC
CASSESVAGIPYEQYF
>.|14|TRBD1|TRBV6-6|TRBJ2-1
TGTGCCAGCAGTTACTCGGGGACAGACAATGAGCAGTTCTTC
CASSYSGTDNEQFF
>.|14|TRBD2|TRBV6-5|TRBJ2-2
TGTGCCAGCACTCCGTGGGGGGGAAACGGGGAGCTGTTTTTT
CASTPWGGNGELFF
>.|14|TRBD1|TRBV4-3|TRBJ1-4
TGCGCCAGCAGCCACAGAGACAGGGTTGAAAAACTGTTTTTT
CASSHRDRVEKLFF
>.|14|.|TRBV5-1|TRBJ1-6
TGCGCCAGCAGCTTGTCTGGGCTCAATTCACCCCTCCACTTT
CASSLSGLNSPLHF
>.|14|.|TRBV14|TRBJ2-7
TGTGCCAGCAGCCAGGGCAGTCGATACTACGAGCAGTACTTC
CASSQGSRYYEQYF
>.|16|TRBD2|TRBV10-1|TRBJ2-1
TGCGCCAGCAGTGATTCTAAGCGGGGGGGGTACAATGAGCAGTTCTTC
CASSDSKRGGYNEQFF
>few|14|.|TRBV5-4|TRBJ2-7
TGTGCCAGCAGCTTTGGGACGGGGGTCTACGAGCAGTACTTC
CASSFGTGVYEQYF
>once|12|.|TRBV9|TRBJ1-2
TGTGCCAGCAGCGTAGACAGAGATGGCTACACCTTC
CASSVDRDGYTF
>few|16|.|TRBV6-5|TRBJ1-6
TGTGCCAGCAGTTACAGCCCACAGGGTTATAATTCACCCCTCCACTTT
CASSYSPQGYNSPLHF
>few|14|.|TRBV5-1|TRBJ1-1
TGCGCCAGCAGCTTGGCCGCGGGGAACACTGAAGCTTTCTTT
CASSLAAGNTEAFF
>.|14|TRBD1|TRBV9|TRBJ1-2
TGTGCCAGCAGCGTGGACAGGGGGTTCTATGGCTACACCTTC
CASSVDRGFYGYTF